A single sample is the source of the 21 T cell receptor beta chains below, sequenced in a study of T-cell reconstitution after alpha-beta-depleted transplantation in children. Unique molecular identifiers featured in how the TCRbeta library was prepared. TCRdb re-derived calls from the PCR reads in MiXCR, one entry per CDR3 protein. The sample contains 530,000 or so distinct CDR3 sequences, 27% of which appear only once. This sample comprised PBMCs, obtained before TCRalphabeta/CD19-depleted stem cell transplant. The receptor set was obtained from a boy under three years old with Wiskott-Aldrich syndrome, due to receive a stem cell transplant.

The J gene is TRBJ2-5, the V gene TRBV20-1; D unresolved. The germline V and J ends were trimmed by 0 bases and 0 bases, with 8 bases remaining between them. The CDR3 has 14 residues. Germline CDR1 DFQATT, CDR2 SNEGSKA (reference sequence). The CDR3 sequence: CSARDIDYQETQYF. The CDR3 bases are TGCAGTGCTAGAGATATTGACTACCAAGAGACCCAGTACTTC.

V and J are TRBV12-3 or TRBV12-4 and TRBJ2-2, with 8 bases that match TRBD1. The CDR3 has 17 residues. V shed 6 bases, J shed 4 bases, and the junction held 13 bases outside the gene matches. CDR3 nucleotides: TGTGCCAGCAGAGACCCCAGAAGGACAGGGATCACCGGGGAGCTGTTTTTT. Translation gives CASRDPRRTGITGELFF.

The chain combines TRBV11-2 with TRBJ1-1; TRBD1 matches 7 bases. The CDR3 consists of 13 residues. V shed 6 bases, J shed 9 bases, and the junction held 10 bases outside the gene matches. Germline V gene data show CDR1 as SGHAT and CDR2 as FQNNGV. The CDR3 protein is CASSLGRGDKAFF. CDR3 bases: TGTGCCAGCAGTTTGGGCAGGGGGGACAAAGCTTTCTTT.

This clonotype was seen a handful of times. This chain links TRBV3-1 with TRBJ2-7; possibly TRBD1 or TRBD2 for D (5 bases each). CDR3 length: 15 amino acids. The germline V and J ends were trimmed by 4 bases and 7 bases, with 20 bases remaining between them. Germline CDR1 is LGHDT and CDR2 is YNNKEL (reference sequence). The CDR3 region is CASSLGGRGLGEQYF. The CDR3 nucleotides read TGTGCCAGCAGCCTAGGCGGACGGGGCCTGGGGGAGCAGTACTTC.

There are a few counts of this clonotype. Written as DNA, the CDR3 is TGCAGTGCTAGATCAGCAAGGGCTAATGGCGGGGCCGAAAGTTCCTACAATGAGCAGTTCTTC. Encoded protein: CSARSARANGGAESSYNEQFF. The chain uses TRBV20-1 and TRBJ2-1; a possible D gene is TRBD2 (6 bases). CDR3 length: 21 residues. The V end lost 2 bases, the J end lost 1 base, and 30 bases lay between the germline ends. Germline lookup yields CDR1 DFQATT and CDR2 SNEGSKA (reference sequence).

The table lists this clonotype with a few counts. The chain carries TRBV5-1 and TRBJ2-5, with a tentative D call TRBD2 (6 bases). Per the germline V gene, CDR1 is SGHRS and CDR2 is YFSETQ. The CDR3 loop spans 16 amino acids. V lost 4 bases to trimming and J lost 1 base, with 17 bases between them. CDR3: CASSPGGQGVQETQYF. For the CDR3, the DNA is TGCGCCAGCAGCCCTGGAGGGCAGGGAGTCCAAGAGACCCAGTACTTC.

V usage is TRBV5-1 and J usage is TRBJ2-7; TRBD1 matches 9 bases. The V segment lost 0 bases and the J segment 4 bases; nucleotides outside the gene matches: 8. The CDR3 loop spans 16 amino acids. Germline V lookup: CDR1 SGHRS, CDR2 YFSETQ. The CDR3 protein is CASSLAGTGGGYEQYF. The CDR3 bases are TGCGCCAGCAGCTTGGCCGGAACAGGGGGCGGTTACGAGCAGTACTTC.

This clonotype was observed at least ten times. The chain carries TRBV9 and TRBJ2-3; 7 nucleotides match TRBD2. CDR1 and CDR2 from the germline V gene are SGDLS and YYNGEE. This CDR3 has 18 amino acids. V shed 2 bases and J 5 bases; nucleotides not matched to a gene: 17. The CDR3 DNA sequence: TGTGCCAGCAGCGTCTCCGGTTTGAGCGGCGGGAGTTTAGATACGCAGTATTTT. It is translated as CASSVSGLSGGSLDTQYF.

The chain is built from TRBV5-1 and TRBJ2-5; D may correspond to TRBD1 or TRBD2 (5 bases each). With 3 bases removed from V and 4 bases from J, the gap between germline ends came to 16 bases. Germline assignment: CDR1 SGHRS and CDR2 YFSETQ. The CDR3 extends over 15 amino acids. The CDR3 spells CASSWGPSGAETQYF. Written as DNA, the CDR3 is TGCGCCAGCAGCTGGGGACCTTCCGGAGCAGAGACCCAGTACTTC.

This chain connects TRBV2 to TRBJ2-5; TRBD1 or TRBD2 may be the D gene (5 bases each). Germline V lookup: CDR1 SNHLY, CDR2 FYNNEI. The germline V and J ends were trimmed by 4 bases and 2 bases, with 11 bases remaining between them. The CDR3 sequence is 14 residues long. This CDR3 is CASSGVGGQETQYF. The CDR3 bases are TGTGCCAGCAGTGGGGTTGGGGGTCAAGAGACCCAGTACTTC.

This clonotype has a handful of counts. J is TRBJ2-1 and V is TRBV27, with TRBD2 matching over 11 bases. The V gene's germline CDR1 is MNHEY and CDR2 SMNVEV (reference sequence). V gave up 6 bases and J gave up 4 bases; unmatched junction bases: 11. The CDR3 consists of 17 residues. The CDR3 here is CASSPTLRTSGYNEQFF. The CDR3 DNA is TGTGCCAGCAGCCCGACCCTCAGGACTAGCGGGTACAATGAGCAGTTCTTC.

The CDR3 sequence is CASSLAGHGGYNEQFF. The DNA for the CDR3 is TGTGCCAGCAGCTTAGCGGGCCATGGGGGCTACAATGAGCAGTTCTTC. V is TRBV7-9 and J is TRBJ2-1; D tentatively reads TRBD1 or TRBD2 (5 bases each). Deletions cut 0 bases from V and 3 bases from J, with 12 bases between. There are 16 residues in the CDR3. CDR1 is SEHNR and CDR2 is FQNEAQ in the germline V gene (reference sequence).

This chain links TRBV18 with TRBJ1-1, with 11 positions matching TRBD1. The V segment lost 3 bases and the J segment 5 bases; nucleotides outside the gene matches: 11. Germline loops: CDR1 KGHSH, CDR2 LQKENI. CDR3 length equals 17 residues. CDR3 DNA sequence: TGTGCCAGCTCACCTCGGTCGTCTGGACAGGGGGCGACTGAAGCTTTCTTT. This gives the protein CASSPRSSGQGATEAFF. Full variable domain (outside the CDR3, taken from reference TRBV18 and TRBJ1-1): NAGVMQNPRHLVRRRGQEARLRCSPMKGHSHVYWYRQLPEEGLKFMVYLQKENIIDESGMPKERFSAEFPKEGPSILRIQQVVRGDSAAYFCASSPRSSGQGATEAFFGQGTRLTVV.

CDR3 bases: TGTGCCAGCAGTCCGGACAGGGTCAATCAGCCCCAGCATTTT. Its protein product is CASSPDRVNQPQHF. The chain recombines TRBV27 with TRBJ1-5, with 8 bases fitting TRBD1. V was clipped by 5 bases and J by 3 bases; unmatched bases: 3. Germline values: CDR1 MNHEY, CDR2 SMNVEV (reference sequence). The CDR3 has 14 amino acids.

This rearrangement joins TRBV12-3 or TRBV12-4 to TRBJ2-3, with 9 bases matching TRBD2. The CDR3 spans 15 residues. V lost 3 bases and J lost 1; bases outside the gene matches: 2. The CDR3 sequence: CASSFRTSGTDTQYF. The CDR3 DNA reads TGTGCCAGCAGTTTCAGGACTAGCGGCACAGATACGCAGTATTTT.

This chain links TRBV9 with TRBJ2-1; TRBD1 matches 9 bases. The CDR3 extends over 15 amino acids. Losses at the gene ends were 2 bases for V and 5 bases for J; bases not matched to a gene: 5. Germline CDR1 is SGDLS and CDR2 is YYNGEE. CDR3 sequence reads: CASSVTGQGNNEQFF. CDR3 bases: TGTGCCAGCAGCGTCACGGGACAGGGAAACAATGAGCAGTTCTTC.

CDR3 sequence: CSANRVYSSYEQYF. The CDR3 nucleotides read TGCAGTGCTAACCGAGTTTATAGCTCCTACGAGCAGTACTTC. This chain joins TRBV20-1 and TRBJ2-7; D call uncertain. Germline lookup yields CDR1 DFQATT and CDR2 SNEGSKA (reference sequence). The CDR3 has 14 amino acids. Trimming removed 4 bases at V and 0 bases at J, with 13 bases between.

The rearrangement joins TRBV6-5 to TRBJ2-7; 9 nucleotides match TRBD2. The V and J ends lost 0 bases and 2 bases, in that order; junction bases with no gene match: 5. CDR3 length equals 16 residues. Germline V gene data show CDR1 as MNHEY and CDR2 as SVGAGI. In nucleotides, the CDR3 is TGTGCCAGCAGTTACTCGCCTAGCGGGACGACCTACGAGCAGTACTTC. It is translated as CASSYSPSGTTYEQYF.

This clonotype has at least ten counts. This rearrangement joins TRBV5-1 to TRBJ1-5; no clear D gene. The length of the CDR3 is 13 residues. V lost 4 bases and J 0 bases, leaving 5 bases between the germline ends. Germline V lookup: CDR1 SGHRS, CDR2 YFSETQ. CDR3 DNA: TGCGCCAGCAGCCCCTCTAGCAATCAGCCCCAGCATTTT. Its protein is CASSPSSNQPQHF.

This clonotype was picked up a small number of times. The V call is TRBV19, the J call TRBJ2-1; 13 bases agree with TRBD2. The CDR3 totals 17 residues. Germline loops: CDR1 LNHDA, CDR2 SQIVND (reference sequence). J lost 5 bases, V lost 6 bases, and 10 bases had no gene match. The CDR3: CASRRLAGGSGNNEQFF. In DNA form, the CDR3 reads TGTGCCAGTAGAAGACTAGCGGGAGGATCTGGTAACAATGAGCAGTTCTTC.

The chain recombines TRBV28 with TRBJ2-7; D is uncertain. Germline V gene sequence: CDR1 MDHEN, CDR2 SYDVKM. Trimming removed 8 bases at V and 3 bases at J, with 14 bases between. This CDR3 spans 13 amino acids. The CDR3 protein is CASSRVSLYEQYF. For the CDR3, the DNA is TGTGCCAGCTCCCGGGTCTCCCTCTACGAGCAGTACTTC.